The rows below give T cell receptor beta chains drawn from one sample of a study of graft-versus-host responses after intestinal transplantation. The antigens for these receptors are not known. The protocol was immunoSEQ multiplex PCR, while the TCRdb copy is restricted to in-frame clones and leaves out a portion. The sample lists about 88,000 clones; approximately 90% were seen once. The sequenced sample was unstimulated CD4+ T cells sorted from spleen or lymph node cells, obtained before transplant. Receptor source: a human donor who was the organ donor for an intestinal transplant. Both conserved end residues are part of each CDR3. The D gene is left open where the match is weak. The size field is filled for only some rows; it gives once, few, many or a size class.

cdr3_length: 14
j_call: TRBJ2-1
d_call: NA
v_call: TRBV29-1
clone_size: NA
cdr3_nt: TGCAGCGTTGAACACCCGAGCTCCTACAATGAGCAGTTCTTC
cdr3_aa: CSVEHPSSYNEQFF

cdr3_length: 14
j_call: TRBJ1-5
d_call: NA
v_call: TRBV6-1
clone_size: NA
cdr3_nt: TGTGCCAGCAGATTACAGGGTGACATTCAGCCCCAGCATTTT
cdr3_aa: CASRLQGDIQPQHF

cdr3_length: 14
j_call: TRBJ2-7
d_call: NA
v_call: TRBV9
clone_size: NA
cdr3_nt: TGTGCCAGCAGCGTAGCAGCGACTTCCTACGAGCAGTACTTC
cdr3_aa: CASSVAATSYEQYF

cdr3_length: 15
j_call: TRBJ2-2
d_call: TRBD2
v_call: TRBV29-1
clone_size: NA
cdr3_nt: TGCAGCGGGATGAAGAGCGGGGGGGCCTCCGGGGAGCTGTTTTTT
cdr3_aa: CSGMKSGGASGELFF

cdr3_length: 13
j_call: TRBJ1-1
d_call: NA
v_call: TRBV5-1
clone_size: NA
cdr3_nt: TGCGCCAGCAGCTTAATACAAAACACTGAAGCTTTCTTT
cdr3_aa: CASSLIQNTEAFF

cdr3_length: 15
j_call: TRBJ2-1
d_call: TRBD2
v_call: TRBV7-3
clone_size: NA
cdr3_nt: TGTGCCAGCAGCTCGGGACTAGCGGGCTACAATGAGCAGTTCTTC
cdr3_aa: CASSSGLAGYNEQFF

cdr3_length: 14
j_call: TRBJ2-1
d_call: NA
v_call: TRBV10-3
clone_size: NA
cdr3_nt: TGTGCCATCAGAGGTAGCGGCACCTACAATGAGCAGTTCTTC
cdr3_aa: CAIRGSGTYNEQFF

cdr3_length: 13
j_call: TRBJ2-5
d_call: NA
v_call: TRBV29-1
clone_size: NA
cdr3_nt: TGCAGTTATATACTAGGGTTCCAAGAGACCCAGTACTTC
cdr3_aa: CSYILGFQETQYF

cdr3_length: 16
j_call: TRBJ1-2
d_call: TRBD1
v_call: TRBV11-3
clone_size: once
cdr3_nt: TGTGCCAGCAGTTTACAGGGGTCTTCCCCTAACTATGGCTACACCTTC
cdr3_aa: CASSLQGSSPNYGYTF

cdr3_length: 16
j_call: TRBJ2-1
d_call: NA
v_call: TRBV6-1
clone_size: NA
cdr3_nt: TGTGCCAGCAGTGCCGGGACTCCGGCACTCTACAATGAGCAGTTCTTC
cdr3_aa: CASSAGTPALYNEQFF

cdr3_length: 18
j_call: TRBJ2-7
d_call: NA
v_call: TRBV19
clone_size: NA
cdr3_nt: TGTGCCAGTACGAGGACAGCCTCGAAAACCTACCATGGTGTCGAGCAGTACTTC
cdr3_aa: CASTRTASKTYHGVEQYF

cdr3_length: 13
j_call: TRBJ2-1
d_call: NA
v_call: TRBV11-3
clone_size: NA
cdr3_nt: TGTGCCAGCAGCTTTGACTATTACAATGAGCAGTTCTTC
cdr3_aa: CASSFDYYNEQFF

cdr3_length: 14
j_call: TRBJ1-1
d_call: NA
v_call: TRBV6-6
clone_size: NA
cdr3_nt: TGTGCCAGCAGTTACTCGGGAGCGGACTCTGAAGCTTTCTTT
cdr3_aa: CASSYSGADSEAFF

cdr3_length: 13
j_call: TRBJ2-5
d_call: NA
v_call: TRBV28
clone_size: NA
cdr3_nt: TGTGCCAGCAGTGTGAACGGCCAAGAGACCCAGTACTTC
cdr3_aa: CASSVNGQETQYF

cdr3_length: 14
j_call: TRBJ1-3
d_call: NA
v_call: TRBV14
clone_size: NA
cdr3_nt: TGTGCCAGCAGCTCAATTTCATTCGGAAACACCATATATTTT
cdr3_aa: CASSSISFGNTIYF

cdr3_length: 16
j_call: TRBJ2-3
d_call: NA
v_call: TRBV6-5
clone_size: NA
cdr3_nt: TGTGCCAGCAGTTCCTCTAGCTCTGCGGGCACAGATACGCAGTATTTT
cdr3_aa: CASSSSSSAGTDTQYF

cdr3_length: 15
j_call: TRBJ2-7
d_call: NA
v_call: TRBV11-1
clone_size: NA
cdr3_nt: TGTGCCAGCAGCTTTGGGGACACCCGGGACTACGAGCAGTACTTC
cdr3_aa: CASSFGDTRDYEQYF

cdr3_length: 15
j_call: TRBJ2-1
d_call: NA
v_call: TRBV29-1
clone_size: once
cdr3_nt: TGCAGCGTTGAAGACCCCAGGTTCTCCTACAATGAGCAGTTCTTC
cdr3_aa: CSVEDPRFSYNEQFF

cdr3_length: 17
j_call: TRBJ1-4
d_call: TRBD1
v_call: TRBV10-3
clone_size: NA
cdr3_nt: TGTGCCATCAGTGAGTCGGACAGGGGGGCAACTAATGAAAAACTGTTTTTT
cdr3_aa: CAISESDRGATNEKLFF

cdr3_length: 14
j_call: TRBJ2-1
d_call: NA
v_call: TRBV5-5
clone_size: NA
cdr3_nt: TGTGCCAGCAGCTCGGTCCTCTCCTACAATGAGCAGTTCTTC
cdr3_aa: CASSSVLSYNEQFF

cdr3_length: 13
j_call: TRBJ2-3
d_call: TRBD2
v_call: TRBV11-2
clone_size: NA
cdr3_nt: TGTGCCAGCAACCCGGGGGGGCCTTATACGCAGTATTTT
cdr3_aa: CASNPGGPYTQYF

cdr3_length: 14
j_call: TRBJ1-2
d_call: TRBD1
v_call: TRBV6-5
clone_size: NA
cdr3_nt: TGTGCCAGCAGTTCTAACGACAGGGCAGGGGGCTACACCTTC
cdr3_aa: CASSSNDRAGGYTF

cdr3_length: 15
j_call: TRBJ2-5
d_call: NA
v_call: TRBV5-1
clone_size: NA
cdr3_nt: TGCGCCAGCAGCTTCGAGACTAGTAAACTTGGGACCCAGTACTTC
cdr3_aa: CASSFETSKLGTQYF

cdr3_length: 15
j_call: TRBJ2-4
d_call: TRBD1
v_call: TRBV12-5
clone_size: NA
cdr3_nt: TGTGCTAGTGGTTTGGGTCGGGACAGGGGAAACATTCAGTACTTC
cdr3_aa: CASGLGRDRGNIQYF

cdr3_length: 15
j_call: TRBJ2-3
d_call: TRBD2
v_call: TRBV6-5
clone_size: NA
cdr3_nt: TGTGCCAGCAGTTACTTAGCGGGGGCCACAGATACGCAGTATTTT
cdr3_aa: CASSYLAGATDTQYF

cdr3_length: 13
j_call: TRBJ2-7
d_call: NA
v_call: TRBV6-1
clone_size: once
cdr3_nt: TGTGCCAGCAGTGAAGAGAGTTGGTACGAGCAGTACTTC
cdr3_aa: CASSEESWYEQYF

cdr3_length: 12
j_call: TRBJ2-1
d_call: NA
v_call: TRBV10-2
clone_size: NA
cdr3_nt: TGCGCCAGCACCATACCCCCAGGGGTGCAGTTCTTC
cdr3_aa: CASTIPPGVQFF

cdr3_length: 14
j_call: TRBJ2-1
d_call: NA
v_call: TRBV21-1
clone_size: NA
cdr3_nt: TGTGCCAGCAGCACTCTGACTAGCGGGAATGAGCAGTTCTTC
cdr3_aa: CASSTLTSGNEQFF

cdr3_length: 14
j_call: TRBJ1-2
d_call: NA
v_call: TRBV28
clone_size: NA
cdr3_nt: TGTGCCAGCAGTTTGGGGGGGGCTAACTATGGCTACACCTTC
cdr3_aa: CASSLGGANYGYTF

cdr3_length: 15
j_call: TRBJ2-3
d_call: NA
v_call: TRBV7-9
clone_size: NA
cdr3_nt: TGTGCCAGCAGCTTAACCAGGGGGGTCACAGATACGCAGTATTTT
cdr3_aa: CASSLTRGVTDTQYF

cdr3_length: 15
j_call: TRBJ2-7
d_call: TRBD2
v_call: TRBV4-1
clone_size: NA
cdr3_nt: TGCGCCAGCAGCCAAGATGGGGGGGTCCCCTACGAGCAGTACTTC
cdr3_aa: CASSQDGGVPYEQYF

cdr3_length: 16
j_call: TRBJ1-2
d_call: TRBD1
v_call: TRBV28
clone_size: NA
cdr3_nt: TGTGCCAGCAGTCCGACGGGACAGGGTATCGGCTATGGCTACACCTTC
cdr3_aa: CASSPTGQGIGYGYTF

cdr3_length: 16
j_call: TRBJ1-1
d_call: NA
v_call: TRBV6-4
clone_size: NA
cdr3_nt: TGTGCCAGCAGTCCCCTCTTGGGGGCGAGCGACACTGAAGCTTTCTTT
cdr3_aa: CASSPLLGASDTEAFF

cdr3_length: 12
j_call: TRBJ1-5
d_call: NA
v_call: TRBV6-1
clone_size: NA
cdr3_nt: TGTGCCAGCAGTGCGGGATATCAGCCCCAGCATTTT
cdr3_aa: CASSAGYQPQHF

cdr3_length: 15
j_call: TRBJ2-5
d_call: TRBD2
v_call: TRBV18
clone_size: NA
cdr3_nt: TGTGCCAGCTCATCCGGGACTAGCAAGATCGAGACCCAGTACTTC
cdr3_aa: CASSSGTSKIETQYF

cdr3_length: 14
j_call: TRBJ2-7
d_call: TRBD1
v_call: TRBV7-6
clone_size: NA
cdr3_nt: TGTGCCAGCAGCTACAGGACAGGGCCGGGTGAGCAGTACTTC
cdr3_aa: CASSYRTGPGEQYF

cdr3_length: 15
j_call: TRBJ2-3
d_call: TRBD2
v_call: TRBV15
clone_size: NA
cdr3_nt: TGTGCCACCAGCAGGCAACTAGCGGGGGAAGATACGCAGTATTTT
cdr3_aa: CATSRQLAGEDTQYF

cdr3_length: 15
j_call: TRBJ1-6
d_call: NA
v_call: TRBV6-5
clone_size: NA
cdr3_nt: TGTGCCAGCAGTTACTCGGGCGTTAATAATTCACCCCTCCACTTT
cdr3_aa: CASSYSGVNNSPLHF

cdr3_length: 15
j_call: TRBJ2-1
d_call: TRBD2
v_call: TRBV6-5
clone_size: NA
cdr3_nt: TGTGCCAGCAGTTACTCTAGCGGGGTTATAAATGAGCAGTTCTTC
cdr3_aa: CASSYSSGVINEQFF

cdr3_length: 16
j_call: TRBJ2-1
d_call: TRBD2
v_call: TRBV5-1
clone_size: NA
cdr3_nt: TGCGCCAGCAGCCTGGGTCTAGCGGGGGGGCCTGATGAGCAGTTCTTC
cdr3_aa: CASSLGLAGGPDEQFF

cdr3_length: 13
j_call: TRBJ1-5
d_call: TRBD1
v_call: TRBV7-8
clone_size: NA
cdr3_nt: TGTGCCAGCAGACAGGGGGCGGGTCAGCCCCAGCATTTT
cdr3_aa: CASRQGAGQPQHF